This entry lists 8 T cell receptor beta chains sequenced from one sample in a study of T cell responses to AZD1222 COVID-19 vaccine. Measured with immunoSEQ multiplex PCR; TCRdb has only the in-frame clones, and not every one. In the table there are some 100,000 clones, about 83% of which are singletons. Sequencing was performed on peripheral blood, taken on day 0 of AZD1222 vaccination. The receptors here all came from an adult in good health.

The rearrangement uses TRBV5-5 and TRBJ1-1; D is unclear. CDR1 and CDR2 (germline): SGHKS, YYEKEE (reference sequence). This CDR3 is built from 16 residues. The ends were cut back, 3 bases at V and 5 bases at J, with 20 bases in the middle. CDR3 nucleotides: TGTGCCAGCAGCTGGGGTATCGCAGGCGGGCAAACTGAAGCTTTCTTT. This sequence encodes CASSWGIAGGQTEAFF.

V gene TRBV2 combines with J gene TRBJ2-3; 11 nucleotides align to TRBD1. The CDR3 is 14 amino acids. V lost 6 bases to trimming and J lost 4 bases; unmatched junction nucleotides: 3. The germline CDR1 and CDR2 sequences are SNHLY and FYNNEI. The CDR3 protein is CASRGQGGADTQYF. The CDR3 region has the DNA TGTGCCAGCAGGGGACAGGGGGGGGCAGATACGCAGTATTTT.

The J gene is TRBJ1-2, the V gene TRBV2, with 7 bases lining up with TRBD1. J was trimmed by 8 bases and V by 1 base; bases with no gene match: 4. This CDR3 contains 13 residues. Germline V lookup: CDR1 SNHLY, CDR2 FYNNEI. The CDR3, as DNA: TGTGCCAGCAGTGAAGGCAGGGGGTCAGGCTACACCTTC. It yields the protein CASSEGRGSGYTF.

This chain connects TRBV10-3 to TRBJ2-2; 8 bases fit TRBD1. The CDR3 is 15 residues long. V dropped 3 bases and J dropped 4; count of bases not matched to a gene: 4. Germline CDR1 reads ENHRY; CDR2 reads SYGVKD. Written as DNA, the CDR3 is TGTGCCATCAGTGATTTACAGGGGGGCACCGGGGAGCTGTTTTTT. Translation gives CAISDLQGGTGELFF.

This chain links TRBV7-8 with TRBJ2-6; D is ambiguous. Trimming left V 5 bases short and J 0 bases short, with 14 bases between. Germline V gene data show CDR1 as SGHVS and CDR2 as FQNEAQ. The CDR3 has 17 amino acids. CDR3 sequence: CASSPITSLSGANVLTF. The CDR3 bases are TGTGCCAGCAGCCCGATCACGTCACTCTCTGGGGCCAACGTCCTGACTTTC.

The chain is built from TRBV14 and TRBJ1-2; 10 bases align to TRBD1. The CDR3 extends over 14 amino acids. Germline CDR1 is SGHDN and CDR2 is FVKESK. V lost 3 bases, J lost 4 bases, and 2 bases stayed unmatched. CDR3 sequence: CASSHGTGVYGYTF. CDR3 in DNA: TGTGCCAGCAGCCATGGGACAGGGGTCTATGGCTACACCTTC. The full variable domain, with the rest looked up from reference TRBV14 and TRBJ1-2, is EAGVTQFPSHSVIEKGQTVTLRCDPISGHDNLYWYRRVMGKEIKFLLHFVKESKQDESGMPNNRFLAERTGGTYSTLKVQPAELEDSGVYFCASSHGTGVYGYTFGSGTRLTVV.

CDR3 region: CASRQGRANYGYTF. The CDR3 DNA reads as TGTGCCAGCAGGCAGGGGCGGGCTAACTATGGCTACACCTTC. This chain connects TRBV6-5 to TRBJ1-2; maybe TRBD1 (6 bases). V was shortened by 6 bases and J by 0 bases, with 11 bases between the two germline ends. This CDR3 has 14 residues. Germline V gene lookup returns CDR1 MNHEY and CDR2 SVGAGI.

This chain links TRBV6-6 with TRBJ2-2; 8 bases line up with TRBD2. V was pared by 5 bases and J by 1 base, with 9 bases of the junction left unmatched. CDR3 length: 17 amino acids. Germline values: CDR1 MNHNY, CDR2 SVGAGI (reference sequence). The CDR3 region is CASSPLLAAQNTGELFF. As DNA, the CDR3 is TGTGCCAGCAGTCCGTTACTAGCGGCTCAGAACACCGGGGAGCTGTTTTTT.